A few counts support the clone carrying this T cell receptor beta chain. Its antigen is unknown. The sample originates from a study of blood T cells in healthy people across ages. Study-wide findings and caveats: Compared with aged donors, long-lived donors showed fewer expanded clones, suggesting selection. Diversity of TCR beta per million T cells declined in a roughly linear way with age.

V lost 3 bases to trimming and J lost 2 bases; unmatched junction nucleotides: 5. Germline CDR1 SGDLS, CDR2 YYNGEE. This CDR3 is 16 amino acids long. Combining a sample-barcoded 5' primer with a J-beta primer mix, a second PCR ran for roughly 7 to 11 cycles. Via MiXCR, TCRdb re-called the 5' RACE reads, giving one row per CDR3 protein. The repertoire includes roughly 1.6 million distinct CDR3 sequences, about 32% of them detected once, and about 11% sits in the top ten. Isolation per sample recovered at least 7 million PBMCs. The rearrangement links TRBV9 to TRBJ2-5, with 12 bases that match TRBD2. The source of this sequence is a woman under 40 in good health. Material: blood. CDR3 sequence: CASSASGGALQETQYF. CDR3 DNA sequence: TGTGCCAGCAGCGCTAGCGGGGGGGCCCTACAAGAGACCCAGTACTTC.